Listed here are 4 T cell receptor beta chains from one sample, sequenced in a study of blood T cells in healthy people across ages (dated by TCRdb to about 2015). Libraries came from 5' RACE. TCRdb names Illumina HiSeq 2500 as the instrument used. A second PCR of roughly 6 to 11 cycles was run with a J-beta primer mix and a sample-barcoded 5' primer. The public sequencing data were trimmed at Q25 with fastp and processed into clonotypes with MiXCR by TCRdb, which kept only in-frame beta chains. Entries are consolidated by CDR3 protein sequence, retaining the most common genes and DNA. This sample lists a few hundred thousand distinct CDR3 sequences; approximately 30% were detected once. Around 20% of the sample comes from the top ten. Sequencing was carried out using blood. The receptors stem from a woman between 70 and 85 years old in good health.

The sample holds a few counts of this clonotype. The V call is TRBV7-2, the J call TRBJ1-1, with D perhaps TRBD1 (6 bases). The CDR3 totals 14 residues. Germline CDR1 is SGHTA and CDR2 is FQGNSA. V lost 5 bases and J 1 base, leaving 11 bases between the germline ends. In DNA form, the CDR3 reads TGTGCCAGCAGCCCTCAGGGGAGGAACACTGAAGCTTTCTTT. Amino acid sequence: CASSPQGRNTEAFF.

This chain uses TRBV12-3 or TRBV12-4 with TRBJ2-4; 11 nucleotides agree with TRBD1. V was clipped by 3 bases and J by 7 bases; unmatched bases: 5. The CDR3 is 15 residues long. The CDR3 DNA reads as TGTGCCAGCAGTTTGCGGACAGGGGGCAGCAACATTCAGTACTTC. It translates to CASSLRTGGSNIQYF.

The V call is TRBV4-3, the J call TRBJ1-2; 9 bases agree with TRBD1. The CDR3 extends over 14 amino acids. The trim removed 4 bases at V and 8 bases at J, leaving 8 bases unmatched. The V gene's germline CDR1 is LGHNA and CDR2 YSLEER. The CDR3 sequence is CASSPGQGSGGYTF. CDR3 sequence (DNA): TGCGCCAGCAGCCCTGGACAGGGGTCGGGGGGCTACACCTTC.

A few counts support this clonotype. The chain links TRBV5-1 to TRBJ1-2, with D uncertain. Trimming shortened V by 0 bases and J by 2 bases, and 11 bases separated the two germline ends. From germline, CDR1 is SGHRS and CDR2 YFSETQ. This CDR3 has 15 residues. CDR3 DNA: TGCGCCAGCAGCTTGGGGGCCTTTGAGAACTATGGCTACACCTTC. Its protein is CASSLGAFENYGYTF.